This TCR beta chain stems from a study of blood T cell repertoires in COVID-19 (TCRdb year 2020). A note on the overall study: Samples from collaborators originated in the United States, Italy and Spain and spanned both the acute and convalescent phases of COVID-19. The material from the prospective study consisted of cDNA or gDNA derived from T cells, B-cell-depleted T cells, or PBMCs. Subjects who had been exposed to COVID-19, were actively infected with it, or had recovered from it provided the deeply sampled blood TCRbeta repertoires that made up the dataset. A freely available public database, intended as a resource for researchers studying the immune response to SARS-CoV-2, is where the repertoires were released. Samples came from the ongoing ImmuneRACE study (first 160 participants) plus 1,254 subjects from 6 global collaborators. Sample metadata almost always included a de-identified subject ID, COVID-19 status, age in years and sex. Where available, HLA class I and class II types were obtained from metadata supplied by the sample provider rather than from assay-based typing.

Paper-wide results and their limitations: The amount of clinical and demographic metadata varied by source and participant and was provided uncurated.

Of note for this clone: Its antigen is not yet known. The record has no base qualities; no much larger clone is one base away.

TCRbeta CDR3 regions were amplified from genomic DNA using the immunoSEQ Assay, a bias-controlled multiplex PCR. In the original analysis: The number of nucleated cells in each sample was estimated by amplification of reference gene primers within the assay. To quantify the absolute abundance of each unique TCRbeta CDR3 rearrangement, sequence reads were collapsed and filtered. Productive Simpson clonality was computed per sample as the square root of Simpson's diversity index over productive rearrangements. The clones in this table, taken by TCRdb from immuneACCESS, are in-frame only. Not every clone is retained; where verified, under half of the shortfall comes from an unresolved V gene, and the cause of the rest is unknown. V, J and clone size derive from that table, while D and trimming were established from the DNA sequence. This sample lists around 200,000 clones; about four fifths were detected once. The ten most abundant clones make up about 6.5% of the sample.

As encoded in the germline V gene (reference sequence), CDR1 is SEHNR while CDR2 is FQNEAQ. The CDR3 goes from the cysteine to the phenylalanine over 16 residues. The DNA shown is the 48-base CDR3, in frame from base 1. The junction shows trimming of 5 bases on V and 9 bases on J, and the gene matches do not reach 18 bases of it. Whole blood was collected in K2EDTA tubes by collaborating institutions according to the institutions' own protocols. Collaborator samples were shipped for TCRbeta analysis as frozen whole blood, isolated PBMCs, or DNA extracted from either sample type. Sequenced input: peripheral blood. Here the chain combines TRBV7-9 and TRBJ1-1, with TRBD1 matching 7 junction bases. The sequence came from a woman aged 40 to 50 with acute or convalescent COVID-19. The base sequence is TGTGCCAGCAGCCCGACAGGGACTCCCTGGCGTGGCCAAGCTTTCTTT. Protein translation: CASSPTGTPWRGQAFF.